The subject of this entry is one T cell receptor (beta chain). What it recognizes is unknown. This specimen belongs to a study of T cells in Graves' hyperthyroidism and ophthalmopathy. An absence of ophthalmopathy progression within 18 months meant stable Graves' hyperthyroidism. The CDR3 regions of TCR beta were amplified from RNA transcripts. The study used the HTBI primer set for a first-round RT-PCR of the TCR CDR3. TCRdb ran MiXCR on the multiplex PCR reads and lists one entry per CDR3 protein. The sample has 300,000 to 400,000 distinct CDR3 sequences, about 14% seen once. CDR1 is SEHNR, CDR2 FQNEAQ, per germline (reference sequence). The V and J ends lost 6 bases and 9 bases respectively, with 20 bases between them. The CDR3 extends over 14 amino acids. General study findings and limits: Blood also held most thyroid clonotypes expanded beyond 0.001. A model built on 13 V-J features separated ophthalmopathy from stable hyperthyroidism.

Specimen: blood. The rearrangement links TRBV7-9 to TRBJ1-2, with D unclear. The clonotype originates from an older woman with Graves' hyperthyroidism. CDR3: CASREGLTLNRYTF. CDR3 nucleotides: TGTGCCAGCAGGGAGGGCCTGACGTTGAATCGCTACACCTTC.